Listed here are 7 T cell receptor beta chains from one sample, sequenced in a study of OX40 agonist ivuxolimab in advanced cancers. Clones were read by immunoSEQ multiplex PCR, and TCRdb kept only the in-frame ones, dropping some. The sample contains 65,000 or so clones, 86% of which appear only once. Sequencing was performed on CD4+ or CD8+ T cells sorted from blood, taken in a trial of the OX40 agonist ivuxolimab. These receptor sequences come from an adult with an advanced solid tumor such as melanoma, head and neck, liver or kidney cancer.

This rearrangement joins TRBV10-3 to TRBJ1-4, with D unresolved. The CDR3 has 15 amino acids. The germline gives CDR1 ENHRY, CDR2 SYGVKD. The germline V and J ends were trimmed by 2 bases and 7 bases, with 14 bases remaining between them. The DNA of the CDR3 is TGTGCCATCAGTGAGGTGGCGGGAAATAGTGAAAAACTGTTTTTT. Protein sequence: CAISEVAGNSEKLFF.

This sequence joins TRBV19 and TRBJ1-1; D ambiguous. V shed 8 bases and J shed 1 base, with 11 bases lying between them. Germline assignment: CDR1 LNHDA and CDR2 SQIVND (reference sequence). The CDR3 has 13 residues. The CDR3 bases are TGTGCCAGTTCCAAGGCAGCGAACACTGAAGCTTTCTTT. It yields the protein CASSKAANTEAFF. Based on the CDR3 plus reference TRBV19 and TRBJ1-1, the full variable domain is DGGITQSPKYLFRKEGQNVTLSCEQNLNHDAMYWYRQDPGQGLRLIYYSQIVNDFQKGDIAEGYSVSREKKESFPLTVTSAQKNPTAFYLCASSKAANTEAFFGQGTRLTVV.

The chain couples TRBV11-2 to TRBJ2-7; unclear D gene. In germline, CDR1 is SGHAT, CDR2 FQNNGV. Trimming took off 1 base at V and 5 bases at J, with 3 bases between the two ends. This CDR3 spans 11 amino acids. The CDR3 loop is CASSLVHEQYF. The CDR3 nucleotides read TGTGCCAGCAGCTTAGTCCACGAGCAGTACTTC.

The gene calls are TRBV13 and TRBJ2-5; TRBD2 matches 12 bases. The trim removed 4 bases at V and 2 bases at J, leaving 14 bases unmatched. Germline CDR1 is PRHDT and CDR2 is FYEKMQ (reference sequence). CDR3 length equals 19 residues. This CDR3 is CASSSSGGASFGQQETQYF. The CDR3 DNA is TGTGCCAGCAGCTCTAGCGGGGGGGCTAGTTTCGGGCAACAAGAGACCCAGTACTTC.

The CDR3 DNA follows: TGTGCCAGCAGTCAACCAGGGGGGGACACCGGGGAGCTGTTTTTT. Residues: CASSQPGGDTGELFF. The genes are TRBV6-5 and TRBJ2-2; D possibly matches TRBD1 or TRBD2 (7 bases each). Trimming removed 5 bases at V and 3 bases at J, with 13 bases between. CDR1 MNHEY and CDR2 SVGAGI come from the germline V gene. The CDR3 covers 15 residues.

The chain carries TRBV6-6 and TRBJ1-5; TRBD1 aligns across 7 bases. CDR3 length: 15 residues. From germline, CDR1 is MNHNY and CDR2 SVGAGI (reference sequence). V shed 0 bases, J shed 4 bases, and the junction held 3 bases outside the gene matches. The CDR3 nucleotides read TGTGCCAGCAGTTACTCGACGACAGGGAATCAGCCCCAGCATTTT. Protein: CASSYSTTGNQPQHF.

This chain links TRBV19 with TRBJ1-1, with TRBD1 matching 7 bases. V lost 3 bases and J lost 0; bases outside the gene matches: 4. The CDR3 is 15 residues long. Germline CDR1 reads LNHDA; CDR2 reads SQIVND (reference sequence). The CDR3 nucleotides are TGTGCCAGTAGTATCCGGGACAGACTGAACACTGAAGCTTTCTTT. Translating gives CASSIRDRLNTEAFF.